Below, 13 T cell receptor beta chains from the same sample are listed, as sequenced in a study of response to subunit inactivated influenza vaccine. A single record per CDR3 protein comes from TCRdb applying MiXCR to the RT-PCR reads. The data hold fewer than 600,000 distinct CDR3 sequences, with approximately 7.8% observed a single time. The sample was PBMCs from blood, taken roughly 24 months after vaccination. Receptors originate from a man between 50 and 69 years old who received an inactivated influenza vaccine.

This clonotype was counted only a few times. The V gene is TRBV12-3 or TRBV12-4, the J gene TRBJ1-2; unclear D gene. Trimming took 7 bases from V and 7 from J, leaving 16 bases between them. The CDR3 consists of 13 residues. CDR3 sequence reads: CASTAQALRGYTF. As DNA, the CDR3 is TGTGCCAGCACCGCCCAGGCTCTACGTGGCTACACCTTC.

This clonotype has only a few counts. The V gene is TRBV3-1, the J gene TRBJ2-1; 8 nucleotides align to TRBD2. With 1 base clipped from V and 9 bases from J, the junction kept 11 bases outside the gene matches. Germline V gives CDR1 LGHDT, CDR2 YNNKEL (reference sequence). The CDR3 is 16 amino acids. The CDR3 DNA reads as TGTGCCAGCAGCCAAGGGCTAGGCGGGGGGTATGGTGAGCAGTTCTTC. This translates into CASSQGLGGGYGEQFF.

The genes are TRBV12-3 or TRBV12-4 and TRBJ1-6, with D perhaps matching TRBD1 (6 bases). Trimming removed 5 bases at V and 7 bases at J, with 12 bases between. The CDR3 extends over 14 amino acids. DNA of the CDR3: TGTGCCAGCAGTGAGGACAGCGCCAATTCACCCCTCCACTTT. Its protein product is CASSEDSANSPLHF.

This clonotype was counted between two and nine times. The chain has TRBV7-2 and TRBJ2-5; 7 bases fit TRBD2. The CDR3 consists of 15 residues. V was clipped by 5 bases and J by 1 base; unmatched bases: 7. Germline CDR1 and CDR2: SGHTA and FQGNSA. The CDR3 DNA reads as TGTGCCAGCAGCGCCCCGCTAGCGGTCCAAGAGACCCAGTACTTC. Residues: CASSAPLAVQETQYF.

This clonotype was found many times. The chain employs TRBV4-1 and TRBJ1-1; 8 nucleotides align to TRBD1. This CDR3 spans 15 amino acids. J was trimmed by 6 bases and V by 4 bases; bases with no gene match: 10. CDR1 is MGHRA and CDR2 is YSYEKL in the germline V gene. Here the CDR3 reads CASSPDRVSTSEAFF. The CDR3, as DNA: TGCGCCAGCAGCCCGGACAGGGTGTCAACTTCTGAAGCTTTCTTT.

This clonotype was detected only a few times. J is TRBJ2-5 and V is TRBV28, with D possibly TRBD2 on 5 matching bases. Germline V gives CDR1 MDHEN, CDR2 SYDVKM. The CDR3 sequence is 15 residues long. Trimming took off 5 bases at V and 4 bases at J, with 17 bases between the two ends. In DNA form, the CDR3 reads TGTGCCAGCAGTGACGCCCGGGCGGGCCTAGAGACCCAGTACTTC. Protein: CASSDARAGLETQYF.

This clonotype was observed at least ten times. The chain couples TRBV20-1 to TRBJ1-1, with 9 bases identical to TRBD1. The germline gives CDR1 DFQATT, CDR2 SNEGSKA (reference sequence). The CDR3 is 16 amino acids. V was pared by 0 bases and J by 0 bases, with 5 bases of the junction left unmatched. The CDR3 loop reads CSARDAGQGMNTEAFF. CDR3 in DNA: TGCAGTGCTAGAGATGCCGGACAGGGGATGAACACTGAAGCTTTCTTT.

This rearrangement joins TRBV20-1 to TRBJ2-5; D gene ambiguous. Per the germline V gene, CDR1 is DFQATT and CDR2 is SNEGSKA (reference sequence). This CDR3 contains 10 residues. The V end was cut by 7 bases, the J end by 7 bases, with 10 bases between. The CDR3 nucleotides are TGCAGTGGTGATACTGGGACCCAGTACTTC. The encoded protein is CSGDTGTQYF.

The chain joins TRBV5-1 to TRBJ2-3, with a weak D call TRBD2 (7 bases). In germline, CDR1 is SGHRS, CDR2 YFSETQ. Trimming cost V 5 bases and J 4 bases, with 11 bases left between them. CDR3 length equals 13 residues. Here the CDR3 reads CASRSGGPDTQYF. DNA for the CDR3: TGCGCCAGCAGATCCGGGGGGCCAGATACGCAGTATTTT.

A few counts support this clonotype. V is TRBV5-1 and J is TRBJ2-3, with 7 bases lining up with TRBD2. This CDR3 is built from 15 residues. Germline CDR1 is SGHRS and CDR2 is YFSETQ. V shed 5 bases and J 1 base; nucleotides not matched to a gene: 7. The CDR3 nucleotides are TGCGCCAGCAGAGCCGGGGGGTCCGGCACAGATACGCAGTATTTT. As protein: CASRAGGSGTDTQYF.

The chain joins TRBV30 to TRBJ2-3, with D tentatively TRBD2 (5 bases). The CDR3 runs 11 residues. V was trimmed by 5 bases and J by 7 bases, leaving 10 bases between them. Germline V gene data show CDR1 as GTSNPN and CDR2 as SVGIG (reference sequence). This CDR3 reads CAWAERNTQYF. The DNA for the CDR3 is TGTGCCTGGGCCGAGCGGAATACGCAGTATTTT.

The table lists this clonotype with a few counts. The CDR3: CSGTQGADYGYTF. CDR3 in DNA: TGCAGCGGGACACAGGGGGCGGACTATGGCTACACCTTC. V is TRBV29-1 and J is TRBJ1-2, with TRBD1 matching 9 bases. Germline CDR1 SQVTM, CDR2 ANQGSEA. J gave up 3 bases and V 7 bases, and 6 bases lay outside the gene matches. The CDR3 loop spans 13 amino acids.

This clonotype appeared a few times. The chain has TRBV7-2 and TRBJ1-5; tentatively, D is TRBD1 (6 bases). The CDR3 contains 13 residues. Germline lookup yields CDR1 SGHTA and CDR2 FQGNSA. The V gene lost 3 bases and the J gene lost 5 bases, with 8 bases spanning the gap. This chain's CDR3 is CASSFYRDQPQHF. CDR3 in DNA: TGTGCCAGCAGCTTCTACAGGGATCAGCCCCAGCATTTT.